These 6 T cell receptor beta chains were sequenced from one sample in a study of Graves' ophthalmopathy and Graves' hyperthyroidism (dated by TCRdb to the late 2010s). Instrument used: Illumina HiSeq 2000. TCR beta CDR3 regions were amplified from RNA transcripts for repertoire sequencing. The first round of RT-PCR was done with HTBI primers and the Qiagen OneStep RT-PCR kit, and was followed by a second round of multiplex PCR, then size selection and purification. TCRdb took the public reads, trimmed them with fastp at Q25, ran MiXCR for clone calling and kept in-frame beta chains. Each CDR3 protein appears once, grouped with its most common genes and DNA. This sample has about 390,000 distinct CDR3 sequences in its table, and approximately 15% of those were observed once. The ten largest make up roughly 7% of the sample. Sequencing was done on a sample of peripheral blood. These receptors were taken from a woman between 18 and 29 years old with stable Graves' hyperthyroidism. Donor details come from another sample of the same person, matched by shared clones.

About this clonotype itself: This may be a read error, as it is one base from a much larger clone. V gene TRBV3-1 combines with J gene TRBJ1-5; TRBD1 might be the D (5 bases). Looked up from germline, CDR1 is LGHDT and CDR2 is YNNKEL (reference sequence). The CDR3 spans 13 residues. The CDR3 spells CACSGRDNQPQHF. CDR3 DNA sequence: TGTGCCTGCAGCGGCAGGGACAATCAGCCCCAGCATTTT.

This sequence joins TRBV12-3 or TRBV12-4 and TRBJ1-5, with D maybe TRBD1 (5 bases). This CDR3 is 13 amino acids long. The V end was cut by 4 bases, the J end by 7 bases, with 11 bases between. CDR3 region: CASSSGGFQPQHF. The CDR3 bases are TGTGCCAGCAGTTCTGGGGGGTTCCAGCCCCAGCATTTT.

Ten or more counts support this clonotype. The chain joins TRBV6-2 or TRBV6-3 to TRBJ1-5; D gene unclear. Germline V gene sequence: CDR1 MNHEY, CDR2 SVGEGT. The CDR3 totals 14 residues. Trimming stripped 6 bases from V and 4 bases from J, with 13 bases between. The CDR3 here is CASSPHSRNQPQHF. The DNA of the CDR3 is TGTGCCAGCAGCCCACATAGTCGGAATCAGCCCCAGCATTTT.

This clonotype appeared a few times. The rearrangement uses TRBV27 and TRBJ2-6; weak D call: TRBD2 (6 bases). The CDR3 runs to 13 residues. Trimming removed 2 bases at V and 11 bases at J, with 10 bases between. Germline V gene lookup returns CDR1 MNHEY and CDR2 SMNVEV (reference sequence). CDR3 bases: TGTGCCAGCAGTTTAGGCGGGGCAGACGTCCTGACTTTC. Its translation: CASSLGGADVLTF.

This clonotype was counted many times. The CDR3 protein is CASSADRSAYEQYF. The CDR3 bases are TGTGCCAGCAGTGCCGACAGGTCAGCCTACGAGCAGTACTTC. The rearrangement joins TRBV12-3 or TRBV12-4 to TRBJ2-7; a possible D gene is TRBD1 (6 bases). This CDR3 region has 14 residues. V lost 5 bases and J lost 2, with 13 bases in between.

This clonotype was observed a few times. This chain links TRBV18 with TRBJ1-1; D is possibly TRBD1 (5 bases). The V gene's germline CDR1 is KGHSH and CDR2 LQKENI. V was clipped by 3 bases and J by 4 bases, with 12 bases between them. The CDR3 is made up of 14 amino acids. CDR3: CASSPVRAATEAFF. Written as DNA, the CDR3 is TGTGCCAGCTCACCGGTCAGGGCGGCCACTGAAGCTTTCTTT.